The source of this T cell receptor (beta chain) is a study of T cells in Graves' hyperthyroidism and ophthalmopathy. Study as a whole: Peripheral blood was drawn at first diagnosis, prior to all treatment.

Amplification of TCR beta CDR3 regions was performed using RNA transcripts as template. Initially, a first-round RT-PCR of the TCR CDR3 employed the HTBI primer set. TCRdb reanalysed the multiplex PCR reads using MiXCR and keeps one entry per CDR3 protein. The table lists hundreds of thousands of distinct CDR3 sequences, roughly 14% of them singletons. In its sample, this clonotype was seen many times. The antigen is undetermined. The study, taken as a whole, reports: Blood also showed most of the thyroid clonotypes that were expanded above 0.001.

Ophthalmopathy patients had Clinical Activity Score at least 3, NOSPECS grade at least 4, duration under 3 months. The germline V gene has CDR1 SGDLS and CDR2 YYNGEE. After removal of 2 bases from V and 9 bases from J, the junction contained 8 bases not matched to a gene. The CDR3 has 15 amino acids. This chain links TRBV9 with TRBJ2-1; 10 bases map to TRBD2. Material: blood. This TCR was recovered from a man between 18 and 35 years old with Graves' ophthalmopathy. The CDR3 is CASSVGRSGGTEQFF. The CDR3 nucleotides read TGTGCCAGCAGCGTGGGGCGTAGCGGGGGGACTGAGCAGTTCTTC.